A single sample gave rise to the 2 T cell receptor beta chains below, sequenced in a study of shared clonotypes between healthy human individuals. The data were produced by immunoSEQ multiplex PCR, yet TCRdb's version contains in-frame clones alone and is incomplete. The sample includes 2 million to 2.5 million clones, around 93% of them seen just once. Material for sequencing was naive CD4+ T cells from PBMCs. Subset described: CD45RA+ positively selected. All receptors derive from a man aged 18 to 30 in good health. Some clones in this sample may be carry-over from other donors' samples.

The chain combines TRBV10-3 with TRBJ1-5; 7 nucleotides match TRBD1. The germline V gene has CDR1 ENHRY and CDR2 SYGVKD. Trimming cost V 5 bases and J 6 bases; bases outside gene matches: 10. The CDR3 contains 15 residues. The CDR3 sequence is CAISRDRQGTQPQHF. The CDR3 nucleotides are TGTGCCATCAGTAGGGATAGACAGGGCACTCAGCCCCAGCATTTT.

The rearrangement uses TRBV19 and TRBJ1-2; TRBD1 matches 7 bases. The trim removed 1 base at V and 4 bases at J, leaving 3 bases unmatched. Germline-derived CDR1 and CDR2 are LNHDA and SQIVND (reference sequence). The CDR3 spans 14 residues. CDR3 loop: CASSIATGFYGYTF. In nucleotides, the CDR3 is TGTGCCAGTAGTATAGCGACAGGGTTCTATGGCTACACCTTC.